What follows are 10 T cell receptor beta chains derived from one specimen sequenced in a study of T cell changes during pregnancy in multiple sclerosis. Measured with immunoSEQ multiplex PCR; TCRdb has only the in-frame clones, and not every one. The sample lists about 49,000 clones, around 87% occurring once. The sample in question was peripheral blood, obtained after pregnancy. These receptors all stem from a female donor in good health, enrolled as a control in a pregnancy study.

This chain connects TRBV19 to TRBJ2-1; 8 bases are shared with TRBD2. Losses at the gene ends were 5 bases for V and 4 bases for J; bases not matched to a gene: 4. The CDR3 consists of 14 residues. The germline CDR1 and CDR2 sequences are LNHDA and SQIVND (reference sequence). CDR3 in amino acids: CASSGSGDYNEQFF. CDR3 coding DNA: TGTGCCAGTAGTGGTAGCGGGGATTACAATGAGCAGTTCTTC.

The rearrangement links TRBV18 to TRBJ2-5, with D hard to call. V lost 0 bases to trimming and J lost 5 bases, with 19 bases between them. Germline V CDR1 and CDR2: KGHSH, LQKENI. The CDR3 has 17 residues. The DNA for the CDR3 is TGTGCCAGCTCACCACCGGAGCACCCCCCGGCTTCTGAGACCCAGTACTTC. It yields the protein CASSPPEHPPASETQYF.

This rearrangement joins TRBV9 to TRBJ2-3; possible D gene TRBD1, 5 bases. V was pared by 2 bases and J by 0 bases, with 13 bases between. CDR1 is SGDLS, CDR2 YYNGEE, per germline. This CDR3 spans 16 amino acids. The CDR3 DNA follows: TGTGCCAGCAGCGTTGGACATCGTGCTAGCACAGATACGCAGTATTTT. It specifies CASSVGHRASTDTQYF.

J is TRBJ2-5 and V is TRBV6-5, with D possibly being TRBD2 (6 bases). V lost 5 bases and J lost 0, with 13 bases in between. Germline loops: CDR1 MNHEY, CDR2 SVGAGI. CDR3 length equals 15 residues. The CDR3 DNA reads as TGTGCCAGCAGTGCCGGCGGAGGGGACCAAGAGACCCAGTACTTC. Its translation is CASSAGGGDQETQYF.

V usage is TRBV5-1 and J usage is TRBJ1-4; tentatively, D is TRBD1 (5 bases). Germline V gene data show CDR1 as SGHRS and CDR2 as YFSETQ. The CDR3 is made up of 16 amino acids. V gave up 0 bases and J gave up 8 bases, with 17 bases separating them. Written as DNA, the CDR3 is TGCGCCAGCAGCTTGGGGGGGAGGGTCCTGAGGGAAAAACTGTTTTTT. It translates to CASSLGGRVLREKLFF.

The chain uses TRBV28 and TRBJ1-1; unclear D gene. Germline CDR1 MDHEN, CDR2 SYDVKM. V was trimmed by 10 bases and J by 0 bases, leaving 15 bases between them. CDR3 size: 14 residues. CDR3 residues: CATQESGMNTEAFF. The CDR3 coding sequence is TGTGCCACACAAGAATCGGGAATGAACACTGAAGCTTTCTTT.

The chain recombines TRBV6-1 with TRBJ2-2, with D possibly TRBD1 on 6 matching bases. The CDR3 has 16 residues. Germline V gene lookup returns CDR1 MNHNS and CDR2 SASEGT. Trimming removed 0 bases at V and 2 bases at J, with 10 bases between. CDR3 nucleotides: TGTGCCAGCAGTGAAGCGGCAGGGGATAACACCGGGGAGCTGTTTTTT. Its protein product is CASSEAAGDNTGELFF.

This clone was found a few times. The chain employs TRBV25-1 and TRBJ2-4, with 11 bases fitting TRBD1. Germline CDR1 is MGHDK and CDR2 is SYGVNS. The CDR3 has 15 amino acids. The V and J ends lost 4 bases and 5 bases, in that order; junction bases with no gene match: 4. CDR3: CASSVRGQGENIQYF. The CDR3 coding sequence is TGTGCCAGCAGTGTTCGGGGACAGGGGGAAAACATTCAGTACTTC.

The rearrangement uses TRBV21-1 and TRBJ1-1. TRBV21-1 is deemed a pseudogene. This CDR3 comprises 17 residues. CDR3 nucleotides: TGTGCCAGCAGCAAAGGGGTCTTGGGGGGGATGAACACTGAAGCTTTCTTT. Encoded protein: CASSKGVLGGMNTEAFF.

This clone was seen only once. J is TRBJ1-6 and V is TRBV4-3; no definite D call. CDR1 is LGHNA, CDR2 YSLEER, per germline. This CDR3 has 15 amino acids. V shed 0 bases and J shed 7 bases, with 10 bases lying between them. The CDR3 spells CASSQESVPNSPLHF. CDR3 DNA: TGCGCCAGCAGCCAAGAAAGCGTCCCCAATTCACCCCTCCACTTT.